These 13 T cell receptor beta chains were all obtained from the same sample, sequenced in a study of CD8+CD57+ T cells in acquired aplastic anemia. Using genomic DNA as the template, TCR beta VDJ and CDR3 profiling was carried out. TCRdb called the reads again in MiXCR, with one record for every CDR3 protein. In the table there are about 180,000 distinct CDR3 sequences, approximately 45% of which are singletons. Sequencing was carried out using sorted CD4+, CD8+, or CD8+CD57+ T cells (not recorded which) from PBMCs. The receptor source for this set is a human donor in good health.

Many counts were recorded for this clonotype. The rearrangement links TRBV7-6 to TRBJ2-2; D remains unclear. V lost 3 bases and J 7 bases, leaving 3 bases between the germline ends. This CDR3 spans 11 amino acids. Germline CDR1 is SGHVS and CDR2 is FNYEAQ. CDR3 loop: CASSFHGELFF. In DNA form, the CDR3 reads TGTGCCAGCAGCTTCCACGGGGAGCTGTTTTTT.

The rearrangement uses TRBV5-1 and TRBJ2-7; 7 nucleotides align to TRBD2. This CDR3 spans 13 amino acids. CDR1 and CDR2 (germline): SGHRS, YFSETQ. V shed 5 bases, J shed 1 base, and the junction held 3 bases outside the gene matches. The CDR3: CASSISGSYEQYF. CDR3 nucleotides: TGCGCCAGCAGTATTAGCGGGTCCTACGAGCAGTACTTC. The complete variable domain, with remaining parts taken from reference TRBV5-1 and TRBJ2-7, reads KAGVTQTPRYLIKTRGQQVTLSCSPISGHRSVSWYQQTPGQGLQFLFEYFSETQRNKGNFPGRFSGRQFSNSRSEMNVSTLELGDSALYLCASSISGSYEQYFGPGTRLTVT.

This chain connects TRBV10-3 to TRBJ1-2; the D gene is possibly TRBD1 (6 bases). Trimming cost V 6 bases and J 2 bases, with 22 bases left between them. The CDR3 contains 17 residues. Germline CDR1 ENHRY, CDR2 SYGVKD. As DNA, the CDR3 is TGTGCCATCAGGATCTACGGGACACATAATAGCAACTATGGCTACACCTTC. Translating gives CAIRIYGTHNSNYGYTF.

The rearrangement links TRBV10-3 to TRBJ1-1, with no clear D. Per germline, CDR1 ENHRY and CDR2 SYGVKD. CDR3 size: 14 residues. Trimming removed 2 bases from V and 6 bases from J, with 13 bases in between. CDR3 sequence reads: CAISERGPVAEAFF. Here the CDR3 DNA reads TGTGCCATCAGTGAGCGCGGACCTGTGGCTGAAGCTTTCTTT.

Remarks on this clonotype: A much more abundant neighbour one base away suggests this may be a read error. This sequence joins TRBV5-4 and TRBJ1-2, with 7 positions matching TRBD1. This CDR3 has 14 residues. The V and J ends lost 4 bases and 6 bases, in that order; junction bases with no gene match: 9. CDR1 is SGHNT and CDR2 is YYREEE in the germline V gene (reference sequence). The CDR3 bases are TGTGCCAGCAGCCACAGACAGGGTCTTGATGGCTACACCTTC. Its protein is CASSHRQGLDGYTF.

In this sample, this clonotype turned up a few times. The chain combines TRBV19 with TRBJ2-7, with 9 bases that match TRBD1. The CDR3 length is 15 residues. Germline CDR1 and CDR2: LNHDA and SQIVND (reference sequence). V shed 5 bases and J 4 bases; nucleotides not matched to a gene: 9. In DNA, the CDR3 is TGTGCCAGTAGTTCCCGGACAGGGGTTCTTTACGAGCAGTACTTC. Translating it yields CASSSRTGVLYEQYF.

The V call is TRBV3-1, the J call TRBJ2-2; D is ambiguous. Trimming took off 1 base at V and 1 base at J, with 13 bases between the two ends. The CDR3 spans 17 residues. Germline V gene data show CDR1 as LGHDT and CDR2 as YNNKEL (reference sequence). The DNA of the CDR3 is TGTGCCAGCAGCCAAGCCTCTGGAGTGAAGAACACCGGGGAGCTGTTTTTT. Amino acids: CASSQASGVKNTGELFF. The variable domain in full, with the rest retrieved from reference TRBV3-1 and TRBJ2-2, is DTAVSQTPKYLVTQMGNDKSIKCEQNLGHDTMYWYKQDSKKFLKIMFSYNNKELIINETVPNRFSPKSPDKAHLNLHINSLELGDSAVYFCASSQASGVKNTGELFFGEGSRLTVL.

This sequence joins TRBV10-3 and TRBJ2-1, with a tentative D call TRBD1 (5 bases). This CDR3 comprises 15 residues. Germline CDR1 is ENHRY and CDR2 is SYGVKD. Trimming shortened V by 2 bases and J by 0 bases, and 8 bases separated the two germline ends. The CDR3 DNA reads TGTGCCATCAGTGAGGGGGCGAGCTCCTACAATGAGCAGTTCTTC. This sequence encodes CAISEGASSYNEQFF.

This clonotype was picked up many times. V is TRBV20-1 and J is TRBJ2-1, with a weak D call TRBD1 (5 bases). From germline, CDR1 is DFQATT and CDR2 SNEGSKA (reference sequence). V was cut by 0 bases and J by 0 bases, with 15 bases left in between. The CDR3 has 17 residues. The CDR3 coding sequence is TGCAGTGCTAGAGATCAGGGCAGGGCGAGCTCCTACAATGAGCAGTTCTTC. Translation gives CSARDQGRASSYNEQFF.

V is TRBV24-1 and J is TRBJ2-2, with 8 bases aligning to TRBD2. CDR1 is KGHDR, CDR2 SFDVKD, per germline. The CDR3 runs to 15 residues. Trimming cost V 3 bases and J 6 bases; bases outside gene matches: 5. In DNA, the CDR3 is TGTGCCACCAGTGATGCCGGACTAGCATCCGGGGAGCTGTTTTTT. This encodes CATSDAGLASGELFF.

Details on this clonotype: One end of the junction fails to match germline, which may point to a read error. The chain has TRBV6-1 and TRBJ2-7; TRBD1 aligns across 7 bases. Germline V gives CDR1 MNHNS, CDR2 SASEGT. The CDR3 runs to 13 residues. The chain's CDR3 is CASNGDSLYEQHF. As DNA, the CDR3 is TGTGCCAGCAATGGGGACAGTCTCTACGAGCAGCACTTC.

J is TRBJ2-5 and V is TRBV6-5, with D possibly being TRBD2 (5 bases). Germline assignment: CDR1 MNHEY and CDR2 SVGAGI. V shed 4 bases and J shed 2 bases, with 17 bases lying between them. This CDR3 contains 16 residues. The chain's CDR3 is CASSSLLLANQETQYF. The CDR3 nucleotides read TGTGCCAGCAGTTCCCTCCTTTTAGCGAATCAAGAGACCCAGTACTTC.

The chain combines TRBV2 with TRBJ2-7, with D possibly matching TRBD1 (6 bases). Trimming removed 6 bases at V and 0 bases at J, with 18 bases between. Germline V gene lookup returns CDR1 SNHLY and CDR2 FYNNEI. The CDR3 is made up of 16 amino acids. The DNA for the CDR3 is TGTGCCAGCAGCCTAAGTAGAGGGACACCCTCCTACGAGCAGTACTTC. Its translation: CASSLSRGTPSYEQYF.